Below, 26 T cell receptor beta chains from the same sample are listed, as sequenced in a study of identical twins (dated by TCRdb to the mid-2010s). Library generation was performed with 5' RACE. Sequencer: Illumina HiSeq 2000. TCRdb reanalyzed the raw reads on its own, using fastp at Q25 for trimming and MiXCR for clone calling, and kept in-frame beta chains. CDR3 protein duplicates are merged, each entry listing the most common genes and DNA. This sample comprises about 280,000 distinct CDR3 sequences, approximately 8% of them detected only once. More than 2% of the sample belongs to the ten largest clones. This sample also belongs to another study, concerning yellow fever vaccine responses in identical twins.

Sequenced sample: memory (CD45RO+) T cells sorted from blood. Explained via the paper, the cell subset or site label denotes: CD45RO+ enriched T cells. The source is a young woman in good health.

This clonotype has just a few counts. The chain carries TRBV6-5 and TRBJ2-6, with unresolved D. Trimming cost V 2 bases and J 0 bases, with 14 bases left between them. The CDR3 contains 18 residues. Germline V gives CDR1 MNHEY, CDR2 SVGAGI. CDR3 DNA: TGTGCCAGCAGTTACACGCCATACACTATCTCTGGGGCCAACGTCCTGACTTTC. It codes for CASSYTPYTISGANVLTF.

This clonotype showed up just a few times. The chain couples TRBV5-1 to TRBJ2-1; D is undetermined. The V end lost 4 bases, the J end lost 5 bases, and 13 bases lay between the germline ends. CDR3 length equals 14 residues. Germline values: CDR1 SGHRS, CDR2 YFSETQ. CDR3 in amino acids: CASSLPGADNEQFF. DNA for the CDR3: TGCGCCAGCAGCCTACCGGGCGCCGACAATGAGCAGTTCTTC.

At least ten counts were recorded for this clonotype. V usage is TRBV5-1 and J usage is TRBJ2-7; possible D gene TRBD2, 6 bases. This CDR3 has 15 amino acids. The V gene lost 4 bases and the J gene lost 1 base, with 15 bases spanning the gap. Germline V CDR1 and CDR2: SGHRS, YFSETQ. CDR3 in amino acids: CASSPSGQLSYEQYF. CDR3 bases: TGCGCCAGCAGCCCAAGCGGGCAGCTTTCCTACGAGCAGTACTTC.

This clonotype was detected many times. The V gene is TRBV4-1, the J gene TRBJ2-4; 10 bases are shared with TRBD2. The CDR3 contains 20 residues. Germline loops: CDR1 MGHRA, CDR2 YSYEKL. With 1 base clipped from V and 3 bases from J, the junction kept 15 bases outside the gene matches. DNA of the CDR3: TGCGCCAGCAGCCAAGGGGCGGGGCTAGCGGGAGTTGGGGGCAAAAACATTCAGTACTTC. Its translation is CASSQGAGLAGVGGKNIQYF.

This clonotype was detected only a few times. This chain links TRBV15 with TRBJ2-7; D not certain. CDR3 length: 16 residues. The germline V and J ends were trimmed by 1 base and 2 bases, with 15 bases remaining between them. Germline V lookup: CDR1 LNHNV, CDR2 YYDKDF (reference sequence). CDR3: CATSRADPIRPYEQYF. DNA of the CDR3: TGTGCCACCAGCAGAGCCGACCCCATCCGCCCCTACGAGCAGTACTTC.

This clonotype has a handful of counts. The chain has TRBV12-3 or TRBV12-4 and TRBJ1-2, with 7 bases identical to TRBD1. The V and J ends lost 4 bases and 8 bases, in that order; junction bases with no gene match: 10. There are 14 residues in the CDR3. CDR3 nucleotides: TGTGCCAGCAGTTCGGCAGGGGGTACAGGGGGCTACACCTTC. Its protein product is CASSSAGGTGGYTF.

This clonotype was recorded many times. This chain connects TRBV7-6 to TRBJ2-2; no definite D call. CDR3 size: 13 residues. The ends were cut back, 6 bases at V and 6 bases at J, with 11 bases in the middle. Germline V lookup: CDR1 SGHVS, CDR2 FNYEAQ. The CDR3 loop reads CASSSDGAGELFF. CDR3 nucleotides: TGTGCCAGCAGTTCTGATGGGGCCGGGGAGCTGTTTTTT.

This clonotype was recorded a few times. The chain recombines TRBV20-1 with TRBJ2-1, with TRBD2 identical over 9 bases. CDR1 and CDR2 from the germline V gene are DFQATT and SNEGSKA (reference sequence). The length of the CDR3 is 17 residues. V lost 0 bases to trimming and J lost 5 bases; unmatched junction nucleotides: 11. CDR3 in amino acids: CSARDSNGGRVNNEQFF. The CDR3, as DNA: TGCAGTGCTAGAGATAGTAACGGCGGGAGGGTGAACAATGAGCAGTTCTTC.

The chain combines TRBV29-1 with TRBJ2-5; possible D gene TRBD2, 6 bases. The CDR3 contains 13 residues. V was pared by 5 bases and J by 5 bases, with 15 bases between. CDR1 and CDR2 (germline): SQVTM, ANQGSEA. The chain's CDR3 is CSVLSSGVETQYF. The CDR3 bases are TGCAGCGTTCTAAGTTCGGGGGTGGAGACCCAGTACTTC. The whole variable domain, filled in from reference TRBV29-1 and TRBJ2-5, reads SAVISQKPSRDICQRGTSLTIQCQVDSQVTMMFWYRQQPGQSLTLIATANQGSEATYESGFVIDKFPISRPNLTFSTLTVSNMSPEDSSIYLCSVLSSGVETQYFGPGTRLLVL.

This clonotype appeared many times. The chain has TRBV6-5 and TRBJ1-1; the D gene is possibly TRBD1 (6 bases). The germline gives CDR1 MNHEY, CDR2 SVGAGI. This CDR3 is 16 amino acids long. Trimming removed 0 bases from V and 5 bases from J, with 16 bases in between. CDR3 coding DNA: TGTGCCAGCAGTTACTCGAAAGGGGGAAAGAGAACTGAAGCTTTCTTT. Protein: CASSYSKGGKRTEAFF.

This clonotype was observed many times. V gene TRBV29-1 combines with J gene TRBJ1-1; 7 bases are shared with TRBD1. The germline V gene has CDR1 SQVTM and CDR2 ANQGSEA. The CDR3 runs 13 residues. J lost 0 bases, V lost 6 bases, and 4 bases had no gene match. The CDR3 loop is CSVRQGLNTEAFF. In DNA, the CDR3 is TGCAGCGTAAGACAGGGCTTGAACACTGAAGCTTTCTTT.

This chain connects TRBV5-4 to TRBJ2-3, with TRBD1 identical over 7 bases. Germline assignment: CDR1 SGHNT and CDR2 YYREEE (reference sequence). CDR3 length: 15 residues. The trim removed 4 bases at V and 2 bases at J, leaving 7 bases unmatched. This CDR3 is CASSDGGQTTDTQYF. CDR3 sequence (DNA): TGTGCCAGCAGCGATGGGGGACAGACCACAGATACGCAGTATTTT.

In its sample, this clonotype was seen a few times. J is TRBJ2-1 and V is TRBV28; D gene unclear. Between the trimmed V and J ends, which lost 3 bases and 6 bases, there was a span of 15 bases. Germline assignment: CDR1 MDHEN and CDR2 SYDVKM. The CDR3 runs 15 residues. CDR3 sequence reads: CASSFAGGKRNEQFF. CDR3 DNA sequence: TGTGCCAGCAGTTTTGCAGGTGGTAAACGCAATGAGCAGTTCTTC.

This clonotype was detected a few times. V usage is TRBV5-1 and J usage is TRBJ2-2, with D possibly matching TRBD1 (5 bases). Germline V gene data show CDR1 as SGHRS and CDR2 as YFSETQ. V gave up 0 bases and J gave up 6 bases, with 12 bases separating them. The CDR3 spans 15 residues. CDR3 sequence (DNA): TGCGCCAGCAGCTTGGCAATTACAGGACCCGGGGAGCTGTTTTTT. It translates to CASSLAITGPGELFF.

This clonotype was counted a few times. V gene TRBV10-3 combines with J gene TRBJ2-7; 8 bases line up with TRBD2. The J segment lost 5 bases and the V segment lost 10 bases, leaving 7 bases of the junction unmatched. The germline CDR1 and CDR2 sequences are ENHRY and SYGVKD. The CDR3 has 12 residues. Here the CDR3 reads CATKRENDEQYF. CDR3 nucleotide sequence: TGTGCCACCAAGCGGGAGAACGACGAGCAGTACTTC.

In nucleotides, the CDR3 is TGTGCCAGTAGTATAGGACAGAATAATTCACCCCTCCACTTT. Protein sequence: CASSIGQNNSPLHF. The chain links TRBV19 to TRBJ1-6; tentative D call: TRBD1 (5 bases). Germline assignment: CDR1 LNHDA and CDR2 SQIVND (reference sequence). There are 14 residues in the CDR3. Trimming left V 1 base short and J 5 bases short, with 6 bases between. Combining the CDR3 with reference TRBV19 and TRBJ1-6 gives the whole variable domain DGGITQSPKYLFRKEGQNVTLSCEQNLNHDAMYWYRQDPGQGLRLIYYSQIVNDFQKGDIAEGYSVSREKKESFPLTVTSAQKNPTAFYLCASSIGQNNSPLHFGNGTRLTVT.

The chain employs TRBV7-3 and TRBJ2-2; D tentatively fits TRBD1 or TRBD2 (6 bases each). In germline, CDR1 is SGHTA, CDR2 FQGTGA. The CDR3 is 16 amino acids. V was clipped by 5 bases and J by 0 bases, with 13 bases between them. This CDR3 is CASSLGGPTNTGELFF. The CDR3 DNA reads TGTGCCAGCAGCCTGGGGGGCCCCACGAACACCGGGGAGCTGTTTTTT. The variable domain in full, completed from reference TRBV7-3 and TRBJ2-2, reads GAGVSQTPSNKVTEKGKYVELRCDPISGHTALYWYRQSLGQGPEFLIYFQGTGAADDSGLPNDRFFAVRPEGSVSTLKIQRTERGDSAVYLCASSLGGPTNTGELFFGEGSRLTVL.

This chain joins TRBV7-9 and TRBJ1-2, with 8 positions matching TRBD1. Germline CDR1 and CDR2: SEHNR and FQNEAQ (reference sequence). The CDR3 has 14 amino acids. J gave up 8 bases and V 1 base, and 6 bases lay outside the gene matches. CDR3 loop: CASSLEQGAQGYTF. CDR3 nucleotides: TGTGCCAGCAGCTTAGAGCAGGGGGCGCAGGGCTACACCTTC. Complete variable domain (other parts from reference TRBV7-9 and TRBJ1-2): DTGVSQNPRHKITKRGQNVTFRCDPISEHNRLYWYRQTLGQGPEFLTYFQNEAQLEKSRLLSDRFSAERPKGSFSTLEIQRTEQGDSAMYLCASSLEQGAQGYTFGSGTRLTVV.

This clonotype was detected only a few times. The chain has TRBV6-2 or TRBV6-3 and TRBJ2-7; D remains unclear. V dropped 6 bases and J dropped 6 bases, with 15 bases sitting between them. Germline CDR1 MNHEY, CDR2 SVGEGT. CDR3 length equals 13 residues. The CDR3 DNA follows: TGTGCCAGCAGCTCACTGAAGATAGGCGAGCAGTACGTC. It codes for CASSSLKIGEQYV.

The chain combines TRBV24-1 with TRBJ2-7, with a tentative D call TRBD2 (6 bases). Trimming pared 7 bases from V and 6 bases from J, leaving 18 bases between. CDR1 and CDR2 (germline): KGHDR, SFDVKD. This CDR3 is 14 amino acids long. CDR3 residues: CATSAAGSWSEQYF. CDR3 nucleotides: TGTGCCACCAGCGCGGCGGGATCTTGGTCCGAGCAGTACTTC.

This clonotype was seen more than once but under ten times. V gene TRBV3-1 combines with J gene TRBJ2-3; 11 bases line up with TRBD2. V lost 4 bases and J lost 3; bases outside the gene matches: 3. The CDR3 runs to 15 residues. Germline V gives CDR1 LGHDT, CDR2 YNNKEL (reference sequence). The CDR3: CASSPSSGRTDTQYF. In DNA, the CDR3 is TGTGCCAGCAGCCCATCTAGCGGGAGGACAGATACGCAGTATTTT.

This clonotype was observed a handful of times. The rearrangement joins TRBV5-1 to TRBJ1-2, with no clear D. The V end lost 4 bases, the J end lost 2 bases, and 12 bases lay between the germline ends. The V gene's germline CDR1 is SGHRS and CDR2 YFSETQ. The length of the CDR3 is 14 residues. CDR3 nucleotide sequence: TGCGCCAGCAGCATCGGTACACTAAACTATGGCTACACCTTC. Amino acids: CASSIGTLNYGYTF.

This clonotype was counted only a few times. This rearrangement joins TRBV18 to TRBJ2-7; perhaps TRBD2 as D (6 bases). The CDR3 consists of 15 residues. The V gene's germline CDR1 is KGHSH and CDR2 LQKENI. V lost 2 bases and J 6 bases, leaving 17 bases between the germline ends. CDR3 DNA: TGTGCCAGCTCACCAGGGAAAACTAGCTGGACCGAGCAGTACGTC. This encodes CASSPGKTSWTEQYV.

This clonotype showed up many times. The chain has TRBV6-1 and TRBJ2-5; possibly TRBD1 or TRBD2 for D (6 bases each). The CDR3 runs 15 residues. Trimming took off 6 bases at V and 3 bases at J, with 17 bases between the two ends. CDR1 is MNHNS, CDR2 SASEGT, per germline. The CDR3 region is CASSSKTGGKETQYF. CDR3 DNA: TGTGCCAGCAGCTCCAAGACAGGAGGGAAAGAGACCCAGTACTTC.

This clonotype was picked up a small number of times. This sequence joins TRBV20-1 and TRBJ2-1; no definite D call. The germline V and J ends were trimmed by 6 bases and 0 bases, with 18 bases remaining between them. This CDR3 is 16 amino acids long. Germline V lookup: CDR1 DFQATT, CDR2 SNEGSKA (reference sequence). As DNA, the CDR3 is TGCAGTGCCTCTCCTCGGGCGATGAGCTCCTACAATGAGCAGTTCTTC. It codes for CSASPRAMSSYNEQFF.

This clonotype has ten or more counts. This chain uses TRBV5-1 with TRBJ2-1; no clear D. CDR3 length: 16 amino acids. Germline CDR1 SGHRS, CDR2 YFSETQ. The V end lost 2 bases, the J end lost 8 bases, and 20 bases lay between the germline ends. The CDR3 bases are TGCGCCAGCAGCTTAGGTGGCGCAACAATTCAGGATGAGCAGTTCTTC. Translation gives CASSLGGATIQDEQFF.